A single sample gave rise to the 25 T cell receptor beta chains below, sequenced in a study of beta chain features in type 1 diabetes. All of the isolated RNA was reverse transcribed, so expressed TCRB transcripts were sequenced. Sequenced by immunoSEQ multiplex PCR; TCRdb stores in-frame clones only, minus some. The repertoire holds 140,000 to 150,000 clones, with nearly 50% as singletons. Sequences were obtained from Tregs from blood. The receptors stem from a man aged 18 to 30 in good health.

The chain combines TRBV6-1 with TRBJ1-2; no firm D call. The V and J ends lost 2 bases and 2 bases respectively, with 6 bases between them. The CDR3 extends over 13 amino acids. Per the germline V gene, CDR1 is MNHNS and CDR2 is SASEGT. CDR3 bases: TGTGCCAGCAGTGAAAACAGAAACTATGGCTACACCTTC. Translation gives CASSENRNYGYTF.

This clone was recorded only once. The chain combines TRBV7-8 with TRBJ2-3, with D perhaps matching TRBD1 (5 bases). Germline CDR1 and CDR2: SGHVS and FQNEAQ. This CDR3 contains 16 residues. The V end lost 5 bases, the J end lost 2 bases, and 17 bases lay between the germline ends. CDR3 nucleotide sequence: TGTGCCAGCAGCCACTCCAGGACACTTATCACAGATACGCAGTATTTT. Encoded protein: CASSHSRTLITDTQYF.

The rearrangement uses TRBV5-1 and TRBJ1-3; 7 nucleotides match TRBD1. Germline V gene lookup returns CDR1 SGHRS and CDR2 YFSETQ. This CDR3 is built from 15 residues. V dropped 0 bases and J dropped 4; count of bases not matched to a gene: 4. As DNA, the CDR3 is TGCGCCAGCAGCTTGGGGCCGGGACAGGGAAACACCATATATTTT. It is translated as CASSLGPGQGNTIYF.

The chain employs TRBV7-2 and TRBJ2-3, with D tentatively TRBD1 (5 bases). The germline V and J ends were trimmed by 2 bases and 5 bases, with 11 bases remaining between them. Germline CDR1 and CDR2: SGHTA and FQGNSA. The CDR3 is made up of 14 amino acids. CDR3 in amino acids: CASSLQGRLDTQYF. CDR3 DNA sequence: TGTGCCAGCAGCTTACAGGGTCGGCTAGATACGCAGTATTTT.

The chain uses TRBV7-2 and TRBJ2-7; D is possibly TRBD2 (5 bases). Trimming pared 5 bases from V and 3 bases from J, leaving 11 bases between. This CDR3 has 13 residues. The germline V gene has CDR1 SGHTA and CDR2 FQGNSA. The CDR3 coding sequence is TGTGCCAGCAGCCAAGCGGTTGACTACGAGCAGTACTTC. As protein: CASSQAVDYEQYF.

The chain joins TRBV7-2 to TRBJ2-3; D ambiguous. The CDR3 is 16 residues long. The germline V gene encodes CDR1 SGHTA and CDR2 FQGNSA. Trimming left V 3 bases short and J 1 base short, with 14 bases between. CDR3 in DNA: TGTGCCAGCAGCTTTGGGCGTGGGCCTGGCACAGATACGCAGTATTTT. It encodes CASSFGRGPGTDTQYF.

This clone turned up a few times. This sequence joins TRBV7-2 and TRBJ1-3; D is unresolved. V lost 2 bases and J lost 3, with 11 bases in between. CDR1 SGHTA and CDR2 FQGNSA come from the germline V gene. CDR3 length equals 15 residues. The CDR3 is CASSLQQIRGNTIYF. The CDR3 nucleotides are TGTGCCAGCAGCTTACAACAGATTCGTGGAAACACCATATATTTT.

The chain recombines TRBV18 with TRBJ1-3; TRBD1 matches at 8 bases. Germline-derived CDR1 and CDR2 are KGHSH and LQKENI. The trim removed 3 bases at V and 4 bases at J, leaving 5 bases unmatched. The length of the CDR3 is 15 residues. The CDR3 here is CASSPSTGEGNTIYF. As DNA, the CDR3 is TGTGCCAGCTCACCGTCGACAGGGGAAGGAAACACCATATATTTT.

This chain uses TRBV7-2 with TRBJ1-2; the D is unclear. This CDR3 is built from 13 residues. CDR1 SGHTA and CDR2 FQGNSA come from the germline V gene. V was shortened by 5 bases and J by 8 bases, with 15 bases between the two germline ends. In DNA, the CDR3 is TGTGCCAGCAGCCAGACCTTCCGGCGGGGCTACACCTTC. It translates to CASSQTFRRGYTF.

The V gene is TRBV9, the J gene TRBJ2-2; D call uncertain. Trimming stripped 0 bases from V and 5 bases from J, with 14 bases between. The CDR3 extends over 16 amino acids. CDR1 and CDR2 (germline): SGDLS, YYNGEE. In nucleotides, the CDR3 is TGTGCCAGCAGCGTAGTGGCGGTATCCGGGACCGGGGAGCTGTTTTTT. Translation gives CASSVVAVSGTGELFF.

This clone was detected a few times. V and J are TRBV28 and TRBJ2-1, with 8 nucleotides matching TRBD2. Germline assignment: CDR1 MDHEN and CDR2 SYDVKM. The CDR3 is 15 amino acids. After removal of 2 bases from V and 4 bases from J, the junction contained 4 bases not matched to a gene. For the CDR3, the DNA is TGTGCCAGCAGTTTACGCGGGGGGAGATACAATGAGCAGTTCTTC. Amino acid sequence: CASSLRGGRYNEQFF.

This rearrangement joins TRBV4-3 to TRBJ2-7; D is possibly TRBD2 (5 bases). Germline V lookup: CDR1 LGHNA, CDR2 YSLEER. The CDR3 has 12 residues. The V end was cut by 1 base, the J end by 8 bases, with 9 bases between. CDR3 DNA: TGCGCCAGCAGCCAAGTTAGAGGGAAGCAGTACTTC. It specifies CASSQVRGKQYF.

The CDR3: CASSLNRASLTEAFF. As DNA, the CDR3 is TGTGCCAGCAGTTTGAACAGGGCCTCCCTCACTGAAGCTTTCTTT. V is TRBV27 and J is TRBJ1-1; D is possibly TRBD1 (6 bases). CDR1 MNHEY and CDR2 SMNVEV come from the germline V gene (reference sequence). The V and J ends lost 3 bases and 4 bases respectively, with 15 bases between them. The CDR3 has 15 residues.

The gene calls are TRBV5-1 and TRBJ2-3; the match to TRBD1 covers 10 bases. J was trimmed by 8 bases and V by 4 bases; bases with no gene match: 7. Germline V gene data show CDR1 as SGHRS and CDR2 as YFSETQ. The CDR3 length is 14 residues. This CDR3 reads CASSIGTGVGTQYF. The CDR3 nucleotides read TGCGCCAGCAGCATAGGGACAGGGGTTGGTACGCAGTATTTT. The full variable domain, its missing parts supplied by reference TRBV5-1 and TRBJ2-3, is KAGVTQTPRYLIKTRGQQVTLSCSPISGHRSVSWYQQTPGQGLQFLFEYFSETQRNKGNFPGRFSGRQFSNSRSEMNVSTLELGDSALYLCASSIGTGVGTQYFGPGTRLTVL.

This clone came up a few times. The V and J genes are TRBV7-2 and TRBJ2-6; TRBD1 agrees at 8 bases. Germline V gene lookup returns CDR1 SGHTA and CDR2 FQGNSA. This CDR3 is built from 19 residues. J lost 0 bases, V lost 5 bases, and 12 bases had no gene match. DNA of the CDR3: TGTGCCAGCAGCCTGGTTCCGACAGGGGCGGGCTCTGGGGCCAACGTCCTGACTTTC. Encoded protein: CASSLVPTGAGSGANVLTF.

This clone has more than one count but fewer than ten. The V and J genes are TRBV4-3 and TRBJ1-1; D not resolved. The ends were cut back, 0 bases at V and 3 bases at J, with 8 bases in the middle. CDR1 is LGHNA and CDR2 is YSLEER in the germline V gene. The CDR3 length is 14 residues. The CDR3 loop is CASSQDLRDTEAFF. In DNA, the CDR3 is TGCGCCAGCAGCCAAGACCTCCGGGACACTGAAGCTTTCTTT.

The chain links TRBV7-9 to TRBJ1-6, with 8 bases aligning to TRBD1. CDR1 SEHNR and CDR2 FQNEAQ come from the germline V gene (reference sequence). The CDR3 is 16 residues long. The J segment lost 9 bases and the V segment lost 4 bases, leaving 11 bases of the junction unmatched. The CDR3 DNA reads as TGTGCCAGCAGCTCAACCAGACAGGGGTTCGGTTCACCCCTCCACTTT. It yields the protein CASSSTRQGFGSPLHF.

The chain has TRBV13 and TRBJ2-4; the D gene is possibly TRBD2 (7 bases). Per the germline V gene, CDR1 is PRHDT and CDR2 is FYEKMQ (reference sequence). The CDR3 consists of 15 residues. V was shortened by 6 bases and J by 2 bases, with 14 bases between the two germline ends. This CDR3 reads CASRIYGGPKNIQYF. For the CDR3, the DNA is TGTGCCAGCAGAATATACGGGGGGCCCAAAAACATTCAGTACTTC. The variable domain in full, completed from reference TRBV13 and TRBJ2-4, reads AAGVIQSPRHLIKEKRETATLKCYPIPRHDTVYWYQQGPGQDPQFLISFYEKMQSDKGSIPDRFSAQQFSDYHSELNMSSLELGDSALYFCASRIYGGPKNIQYFGAGTRLSVL.

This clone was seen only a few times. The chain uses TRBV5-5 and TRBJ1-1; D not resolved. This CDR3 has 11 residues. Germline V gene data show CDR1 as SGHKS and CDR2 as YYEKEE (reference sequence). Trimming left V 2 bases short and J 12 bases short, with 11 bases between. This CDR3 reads CASSFLRRTFF. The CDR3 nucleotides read TGTGCCAGCAGCTTCCTCAGGCGAACTTTCTTT.

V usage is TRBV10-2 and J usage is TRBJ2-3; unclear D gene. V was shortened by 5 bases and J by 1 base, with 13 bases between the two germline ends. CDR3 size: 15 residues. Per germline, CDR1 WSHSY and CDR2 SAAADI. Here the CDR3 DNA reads TGCGCCAGCAGTTTCTCCTCTACCGGCACAGATACGCAGTATTTT. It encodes CASSFSSTGTDTQYF.

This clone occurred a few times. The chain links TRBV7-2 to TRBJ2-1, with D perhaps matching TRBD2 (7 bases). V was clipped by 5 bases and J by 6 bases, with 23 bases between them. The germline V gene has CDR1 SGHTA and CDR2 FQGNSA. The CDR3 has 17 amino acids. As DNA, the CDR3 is TGTGCCAGCAGCCGAGTAGGAGGGGGGGCCTCGGGCAATGAGCAGTTCTTC. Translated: CASSRVGGGASGNEQFF.

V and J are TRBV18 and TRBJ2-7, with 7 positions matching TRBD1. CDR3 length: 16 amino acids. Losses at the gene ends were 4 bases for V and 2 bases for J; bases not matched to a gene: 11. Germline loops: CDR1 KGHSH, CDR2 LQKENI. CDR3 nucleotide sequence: TGTGCCAGCTCACAATCTACCGGGACAGAAACCTACGAGCAGTACTTC. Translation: CASSQSTGTETYEQYF. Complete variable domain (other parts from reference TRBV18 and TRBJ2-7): NAGVMQNPRHLVRRRGQEARLRCSPMKGHSHVYWYRQLPEEGLKFMVYLQKENIIDESGMPKERFSAEFPKEGPSILRIQQVVRGDSAAYFCASSQSTGTETYEQYFGPGTRLTVT.

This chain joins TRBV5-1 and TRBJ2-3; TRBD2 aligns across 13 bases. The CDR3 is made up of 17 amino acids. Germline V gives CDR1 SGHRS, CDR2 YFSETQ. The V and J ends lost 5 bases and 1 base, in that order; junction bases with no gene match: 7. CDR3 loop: CASSYLLAGGRTDTQYF. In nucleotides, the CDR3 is TGCGCCAGCAGTTACCTACTAGCGGGGGGGCGCACAGATACGCAGTATTTT.

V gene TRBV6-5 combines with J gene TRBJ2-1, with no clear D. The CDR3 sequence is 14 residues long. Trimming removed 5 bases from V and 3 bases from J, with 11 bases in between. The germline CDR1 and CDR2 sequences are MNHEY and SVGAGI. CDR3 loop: CASSRVPLYNEQFF. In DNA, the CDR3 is TGTGCCAGCAGTCGGGTACCTCTCTACAATGAGCAGTTCTTC.

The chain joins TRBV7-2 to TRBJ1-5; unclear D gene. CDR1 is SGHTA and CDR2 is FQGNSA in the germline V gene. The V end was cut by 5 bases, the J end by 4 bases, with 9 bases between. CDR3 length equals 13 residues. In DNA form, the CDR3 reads TGTGCCAGCAGCACAATATATAATCAGCCCCAGCATTTT. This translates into CASSTIYNQPQHF.